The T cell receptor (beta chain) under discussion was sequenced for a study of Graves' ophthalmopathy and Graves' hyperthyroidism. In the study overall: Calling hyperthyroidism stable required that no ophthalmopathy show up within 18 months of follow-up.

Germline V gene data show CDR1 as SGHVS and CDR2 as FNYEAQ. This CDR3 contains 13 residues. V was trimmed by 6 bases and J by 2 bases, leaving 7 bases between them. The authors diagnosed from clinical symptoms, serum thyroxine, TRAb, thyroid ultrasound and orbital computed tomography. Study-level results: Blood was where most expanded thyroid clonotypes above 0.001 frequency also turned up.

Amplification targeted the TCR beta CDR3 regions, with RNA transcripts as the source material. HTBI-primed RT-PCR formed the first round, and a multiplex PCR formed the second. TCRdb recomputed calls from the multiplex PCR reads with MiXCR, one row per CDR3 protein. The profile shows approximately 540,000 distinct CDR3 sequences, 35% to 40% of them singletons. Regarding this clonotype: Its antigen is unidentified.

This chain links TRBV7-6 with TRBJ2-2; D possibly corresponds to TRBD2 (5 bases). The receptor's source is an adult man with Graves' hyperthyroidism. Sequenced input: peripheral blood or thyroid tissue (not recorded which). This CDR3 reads CASRRANTGELFF. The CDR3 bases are TGTGCCAGCAGGAGGGCTAACACCGGGGAGCTGTTTTTT.